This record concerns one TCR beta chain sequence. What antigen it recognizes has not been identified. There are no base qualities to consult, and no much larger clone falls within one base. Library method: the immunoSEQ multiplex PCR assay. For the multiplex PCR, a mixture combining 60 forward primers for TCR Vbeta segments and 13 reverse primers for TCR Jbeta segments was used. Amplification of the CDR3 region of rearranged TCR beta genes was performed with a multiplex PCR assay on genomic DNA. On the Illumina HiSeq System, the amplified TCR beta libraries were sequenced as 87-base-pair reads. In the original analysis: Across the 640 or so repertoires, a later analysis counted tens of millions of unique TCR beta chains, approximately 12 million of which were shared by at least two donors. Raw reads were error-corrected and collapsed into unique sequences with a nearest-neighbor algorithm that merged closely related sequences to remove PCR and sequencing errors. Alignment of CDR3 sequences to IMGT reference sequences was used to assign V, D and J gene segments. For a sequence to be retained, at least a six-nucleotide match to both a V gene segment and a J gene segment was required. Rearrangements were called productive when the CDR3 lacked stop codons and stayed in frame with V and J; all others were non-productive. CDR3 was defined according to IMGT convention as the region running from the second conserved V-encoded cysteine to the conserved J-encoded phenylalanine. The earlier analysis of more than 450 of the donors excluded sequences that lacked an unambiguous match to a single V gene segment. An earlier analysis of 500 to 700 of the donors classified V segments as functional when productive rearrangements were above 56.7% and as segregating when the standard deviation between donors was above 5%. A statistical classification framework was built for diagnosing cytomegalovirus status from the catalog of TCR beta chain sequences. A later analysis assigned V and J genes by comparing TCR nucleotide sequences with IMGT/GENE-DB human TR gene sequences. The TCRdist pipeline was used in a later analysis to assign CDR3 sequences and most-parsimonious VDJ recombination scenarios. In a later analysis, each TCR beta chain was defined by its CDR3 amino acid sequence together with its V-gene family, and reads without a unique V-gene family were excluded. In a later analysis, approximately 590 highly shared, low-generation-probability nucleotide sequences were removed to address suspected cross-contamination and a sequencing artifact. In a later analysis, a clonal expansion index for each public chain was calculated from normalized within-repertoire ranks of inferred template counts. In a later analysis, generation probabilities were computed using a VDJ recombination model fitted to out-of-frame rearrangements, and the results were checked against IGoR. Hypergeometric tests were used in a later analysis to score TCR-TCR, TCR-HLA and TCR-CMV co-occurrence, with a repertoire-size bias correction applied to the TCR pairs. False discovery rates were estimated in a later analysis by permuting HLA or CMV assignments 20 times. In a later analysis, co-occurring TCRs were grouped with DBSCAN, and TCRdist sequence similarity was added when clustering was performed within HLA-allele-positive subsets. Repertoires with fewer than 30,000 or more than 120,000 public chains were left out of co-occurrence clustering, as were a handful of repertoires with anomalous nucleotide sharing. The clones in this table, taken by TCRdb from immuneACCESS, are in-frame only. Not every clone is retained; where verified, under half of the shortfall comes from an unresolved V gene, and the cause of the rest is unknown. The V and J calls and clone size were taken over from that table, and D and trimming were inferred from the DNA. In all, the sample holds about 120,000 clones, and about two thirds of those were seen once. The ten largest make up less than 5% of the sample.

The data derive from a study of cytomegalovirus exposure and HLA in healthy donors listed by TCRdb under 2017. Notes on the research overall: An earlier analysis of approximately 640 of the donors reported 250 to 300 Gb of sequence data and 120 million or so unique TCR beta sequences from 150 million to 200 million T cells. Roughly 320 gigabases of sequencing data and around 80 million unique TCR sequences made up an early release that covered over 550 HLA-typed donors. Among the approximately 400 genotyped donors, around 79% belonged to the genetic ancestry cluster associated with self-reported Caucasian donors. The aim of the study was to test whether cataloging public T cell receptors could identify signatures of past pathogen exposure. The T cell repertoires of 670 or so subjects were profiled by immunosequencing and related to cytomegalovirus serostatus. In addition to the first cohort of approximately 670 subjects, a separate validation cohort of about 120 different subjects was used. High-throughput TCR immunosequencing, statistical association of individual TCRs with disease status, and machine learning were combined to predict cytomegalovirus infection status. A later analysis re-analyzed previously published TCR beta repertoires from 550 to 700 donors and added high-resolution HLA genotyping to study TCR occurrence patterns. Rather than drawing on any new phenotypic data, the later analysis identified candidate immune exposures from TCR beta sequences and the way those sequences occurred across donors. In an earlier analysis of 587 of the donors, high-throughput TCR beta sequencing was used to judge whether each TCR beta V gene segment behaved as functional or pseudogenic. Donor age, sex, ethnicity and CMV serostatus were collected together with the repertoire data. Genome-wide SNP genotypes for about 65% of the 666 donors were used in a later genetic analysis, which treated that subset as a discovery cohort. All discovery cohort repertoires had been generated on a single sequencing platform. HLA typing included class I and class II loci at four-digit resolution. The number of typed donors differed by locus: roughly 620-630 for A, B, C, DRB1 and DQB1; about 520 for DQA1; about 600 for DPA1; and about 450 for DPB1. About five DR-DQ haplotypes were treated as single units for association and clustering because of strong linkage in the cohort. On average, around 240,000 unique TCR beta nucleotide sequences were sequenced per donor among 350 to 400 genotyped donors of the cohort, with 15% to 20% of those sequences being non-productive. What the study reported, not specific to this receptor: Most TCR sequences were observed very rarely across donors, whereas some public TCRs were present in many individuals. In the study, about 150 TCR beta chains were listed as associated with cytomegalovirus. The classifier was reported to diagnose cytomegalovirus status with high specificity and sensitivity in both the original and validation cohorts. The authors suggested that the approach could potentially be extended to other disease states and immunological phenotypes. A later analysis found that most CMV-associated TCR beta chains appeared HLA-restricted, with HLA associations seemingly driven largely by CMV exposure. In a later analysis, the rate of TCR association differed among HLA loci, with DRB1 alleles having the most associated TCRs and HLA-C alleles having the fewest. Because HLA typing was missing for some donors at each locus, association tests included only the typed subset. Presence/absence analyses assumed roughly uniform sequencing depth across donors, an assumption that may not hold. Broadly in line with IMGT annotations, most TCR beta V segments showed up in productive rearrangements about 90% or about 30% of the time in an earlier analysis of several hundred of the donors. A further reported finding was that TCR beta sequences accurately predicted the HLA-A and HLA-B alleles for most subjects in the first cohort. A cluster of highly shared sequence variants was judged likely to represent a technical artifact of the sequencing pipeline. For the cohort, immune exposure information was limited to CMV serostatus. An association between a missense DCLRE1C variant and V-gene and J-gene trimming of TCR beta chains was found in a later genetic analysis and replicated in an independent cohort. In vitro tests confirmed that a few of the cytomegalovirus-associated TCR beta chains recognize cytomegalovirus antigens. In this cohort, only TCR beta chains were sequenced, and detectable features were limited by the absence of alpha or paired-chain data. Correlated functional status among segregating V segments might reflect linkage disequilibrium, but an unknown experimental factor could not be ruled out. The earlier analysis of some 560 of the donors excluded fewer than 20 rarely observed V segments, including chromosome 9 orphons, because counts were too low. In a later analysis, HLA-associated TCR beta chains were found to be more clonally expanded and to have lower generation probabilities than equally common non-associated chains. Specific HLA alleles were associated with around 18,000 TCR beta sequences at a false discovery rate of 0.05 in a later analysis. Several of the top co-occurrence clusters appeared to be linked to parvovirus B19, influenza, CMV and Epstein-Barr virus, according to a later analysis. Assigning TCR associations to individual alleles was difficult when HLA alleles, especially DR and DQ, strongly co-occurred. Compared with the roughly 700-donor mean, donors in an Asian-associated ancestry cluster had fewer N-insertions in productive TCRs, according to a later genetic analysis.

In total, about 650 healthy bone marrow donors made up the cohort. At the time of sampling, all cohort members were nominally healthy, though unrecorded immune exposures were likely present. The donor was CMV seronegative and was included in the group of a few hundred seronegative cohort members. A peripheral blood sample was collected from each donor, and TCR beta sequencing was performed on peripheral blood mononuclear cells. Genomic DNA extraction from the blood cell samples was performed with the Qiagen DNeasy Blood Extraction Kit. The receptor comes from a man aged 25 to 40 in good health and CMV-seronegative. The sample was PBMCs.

Read as DNA, the sequence is TGTGCCAGTAGTACTCACAGGGTTGGCGTCTACGAGCAGTACTTC. It specifies CASSTHRVGVYEQYF. This sequence uses TRBV19 and TRBJ2-7, and the D gene may be TRBD1, 6 bases matching. The CDR3, cysteine through phenylalanine, is 15 amino acids long. The retained sequence is limited to the CDR3, 45 bases, with the frame set at the first base. CDR1 and CDR2 are drawn from the germline V gene (reference sequence): LNHDA, SQIVND. A distance of 16 bases separates the germline ends of V and J, which lose 4 bases and 3 bases respectively.